This entry describes one T cell receptor (beta chain). Time point reported: after dendritic cell vaccination, including at tumor progression/relapse. The data were obtained in a study of glioma-infiltrating T cells after dendritic cell vaccination. Germline V gene lookup returns CDR1 MNHEY and CDR2 SVGAGI. The V gene lost 4 bases and the J gene lost 2 bases, with 8 bases spanning the gap. The CDR3 length is 13 residues. Profiling relied on immunoSEQ multiplex PCR, and the TCRdb table lists in-frame clones only, not all of them. Of about 90,000 clones listed, over 80% are singletons. This specimen was blood, taken after dendritic cell vaccination. The source is a human donor with glioblastoma. The chain joins TRBV6-5 to TRBJ2-5; D uncertain. In nucleotides, the CDR3 is TGTGCCAGCAGTTTCGGTTCTCAAGAGACCCAGTACTTC. This codes for CASSFGSQETQYF.